This TCR beta chain was sequenced during a study of T-cell memory formation after mild COVID-19. The CDR3 has 16 residues. Trimming removed 5 bases at V and 3 bases at J, with 19 bases between. Germline V gene lookup returns CDR1 KGHSH and CDR2 LQKENI. A remark on this clonotype: Its antigen remains unknown.

Libraries for TCRalpha and TCRbeta carried sample barcodes and unique molecular identifiers via 5'RACE. A single record per CDR3 protein comes from TCRdb applying MiXCR to the 5' RACE reads. The repertoire holds just over 150,000 distinct CDR3 sequences, with 31% as singletons. Study results and limitations: A second wave expanding day 15 to 37 was CD4+-biased; contracting clones were balanced.

The chain links TRBV18 to TRBJ2-5, with D tentatively TRBD1 or TRBD2 (5 bases each). The clonotype comes from an adult woman who had mild COVID-19 (a few samples of this study predate the infection). Cell type and time point are not known. Specimen: PBMCs or a T cell subset sorted from them (not recorded which). The DNA of the CDR3 is TGTGCCAGCTCAGCCGCCGGGACGACATTGAAAGAGACCCAGTACTTC. It encodes CASSAAGTTLKETQYF.